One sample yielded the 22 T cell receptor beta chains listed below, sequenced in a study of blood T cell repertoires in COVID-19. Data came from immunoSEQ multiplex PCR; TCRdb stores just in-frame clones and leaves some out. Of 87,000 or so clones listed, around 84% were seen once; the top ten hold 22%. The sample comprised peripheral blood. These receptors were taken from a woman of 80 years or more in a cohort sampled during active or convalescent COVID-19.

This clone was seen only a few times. The DNA for the CDR3 is TGCGCCAGCACCCTCGGTCAGCACAGCAATGAGCAGTTCTTC. It codes for CASTLGQHSNEQFF. This chain connects TRBV4-1 to TRBJ2-1, with unresolved D. The CDR3 loop spans 14 amino acids. V dropped 7 bases and J dropped 6 bases, with 16 bases sitting between them. CDR1 and CDR2 (germline): MGHRA, YSYEKL.

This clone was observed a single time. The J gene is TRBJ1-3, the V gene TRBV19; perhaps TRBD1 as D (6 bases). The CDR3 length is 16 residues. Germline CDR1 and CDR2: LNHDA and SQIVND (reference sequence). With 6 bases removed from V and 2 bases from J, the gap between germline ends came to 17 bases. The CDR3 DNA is TGTGCCAGTAGAATGGAGGACAGTCCGACTGGAAACACCATATATTTT. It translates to CASRMEDSPTGNTIYF.

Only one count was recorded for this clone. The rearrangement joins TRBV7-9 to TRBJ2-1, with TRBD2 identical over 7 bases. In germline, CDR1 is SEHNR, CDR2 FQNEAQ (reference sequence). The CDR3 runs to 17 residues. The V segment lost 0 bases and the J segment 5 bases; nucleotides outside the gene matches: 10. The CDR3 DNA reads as TGTGCCAGCAGCTTAGCTATGGGGAAGCGGGACCACAATGAGCAGTTCTTC. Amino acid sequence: CASSLAMGKRDHNEQFF.

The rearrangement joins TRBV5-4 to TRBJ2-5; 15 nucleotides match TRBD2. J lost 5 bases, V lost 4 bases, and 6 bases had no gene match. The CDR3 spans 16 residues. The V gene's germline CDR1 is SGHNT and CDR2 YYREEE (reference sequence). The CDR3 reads CASSRTSGRAGETQYF. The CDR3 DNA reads TGTGCCAGCAGCCGGACTAGCGGGAGGGCGGGGGAGACCCAGTACTTC.

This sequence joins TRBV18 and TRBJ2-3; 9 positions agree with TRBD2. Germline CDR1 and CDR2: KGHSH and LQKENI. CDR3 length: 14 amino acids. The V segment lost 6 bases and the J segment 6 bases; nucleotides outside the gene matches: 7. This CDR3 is CASSPSGTRDTQYF. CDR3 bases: TGTGCCAGCTCCCCTAGCGGGACTAGGGATACGCAGTATTTT.

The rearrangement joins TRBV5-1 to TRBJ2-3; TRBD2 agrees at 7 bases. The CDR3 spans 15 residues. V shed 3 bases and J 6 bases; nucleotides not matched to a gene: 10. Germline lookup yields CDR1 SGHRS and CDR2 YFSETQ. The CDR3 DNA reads TGCGCCAGCAGCTCAGCGGGAAATGGGATGGATACGCAGTATTTT. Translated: CASSSAGNGMDTQYF.

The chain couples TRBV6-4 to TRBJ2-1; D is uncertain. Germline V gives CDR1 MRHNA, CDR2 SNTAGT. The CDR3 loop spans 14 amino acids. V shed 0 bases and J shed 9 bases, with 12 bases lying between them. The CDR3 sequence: CASSDSWRNAEQFF. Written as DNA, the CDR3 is TGTGCCAGCAGTGACTCTTGGCGGAATGCTGAGCAGTTCTTC.

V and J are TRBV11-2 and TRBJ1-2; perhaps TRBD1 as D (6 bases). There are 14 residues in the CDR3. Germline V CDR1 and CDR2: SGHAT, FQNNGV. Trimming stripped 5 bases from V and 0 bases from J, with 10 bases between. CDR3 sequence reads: CASSRGGANYGYTF. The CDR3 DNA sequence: TGTGCCAGCAGCCGAGGGGGAGCTAACTATGGCTACACCTTC.

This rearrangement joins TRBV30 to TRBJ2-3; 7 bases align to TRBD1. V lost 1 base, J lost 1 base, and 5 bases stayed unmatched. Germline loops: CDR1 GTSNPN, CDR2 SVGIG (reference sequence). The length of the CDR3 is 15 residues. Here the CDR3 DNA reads TGTGCCTGGAGTGCCGGGACAGCCCGCACAGATACGCAGTATTTT. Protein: CAWSAGTARTDTQYF.

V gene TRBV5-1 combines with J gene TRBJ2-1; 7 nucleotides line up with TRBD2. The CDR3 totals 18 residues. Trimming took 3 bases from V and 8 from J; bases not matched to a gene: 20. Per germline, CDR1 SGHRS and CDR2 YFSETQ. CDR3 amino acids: CASSSPLNLVRESDEQFF. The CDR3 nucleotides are TGCGCCAGCAGCTCACCATTAAATCTAGTGCGGGAGTCGGATGAGCAGTTCTTC.

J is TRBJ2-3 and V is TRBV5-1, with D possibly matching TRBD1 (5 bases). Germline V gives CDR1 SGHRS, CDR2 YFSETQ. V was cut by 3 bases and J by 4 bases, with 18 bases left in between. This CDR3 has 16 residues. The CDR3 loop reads CASSSAGPGPADTQYF. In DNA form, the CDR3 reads TGCGCCAGCAGCTCAGCAGGGCCTGGGCCGGCAGATACGCAGTATTTT.

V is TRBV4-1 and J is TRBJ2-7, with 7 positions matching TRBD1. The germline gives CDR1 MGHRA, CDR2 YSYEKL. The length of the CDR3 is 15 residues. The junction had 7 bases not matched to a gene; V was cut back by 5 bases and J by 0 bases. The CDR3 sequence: CASSERDSLSYEQYF. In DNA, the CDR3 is TGCGCCAGCAGCGAAAGGGACAGCCTCTCCTACGAGCAGTACTTC.

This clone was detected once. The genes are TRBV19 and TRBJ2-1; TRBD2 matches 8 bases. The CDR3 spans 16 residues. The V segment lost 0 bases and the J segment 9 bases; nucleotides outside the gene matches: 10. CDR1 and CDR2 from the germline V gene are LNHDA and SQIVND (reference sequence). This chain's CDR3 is CASSIDAGTRAPEQFF. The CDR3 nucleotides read TGTGCCAGTAGTATAGACGCCGGGACTAGGGCTCCTGAGCAGTTCTTC.

For the CDR3, the DNA is TGTGCCAGCAGCCCCATAGGAGAGTCTGGGGCCAACGTCCTGACTTTC. This translates into CASSPIGESGANVLTF. This chain uses TRBV9 with TRBJ2-6; the D is unclear. V lost 4 bases to trimming and J lost 1 base, with 12 bases between them. There are 16 residues in the CDR3. Germline-derived CDR1 and CDR2 are SGDLS and YYNGEE. Drawing the rest from reference TRBV9 and TRBJ2-6, the complete variable domain is DSGVTQTPKHLITATGQRVTLRCSPRSGDLSVYWYQQSLDQGLQFLIQYYNGEERAKGNILERFSAQQFPDLHSELNLSSLELGDSALYFCASSPIGESGANVLTFGAGSRLTVL.

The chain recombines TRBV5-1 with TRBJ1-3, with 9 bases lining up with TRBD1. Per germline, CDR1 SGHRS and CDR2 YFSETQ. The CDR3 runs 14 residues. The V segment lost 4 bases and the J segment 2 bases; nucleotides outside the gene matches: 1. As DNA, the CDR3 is TGCGCCAGCAGCCGGGACAGGGCTGGAAACACCATATATTTT. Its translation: CASSRDRAGNTIYF.

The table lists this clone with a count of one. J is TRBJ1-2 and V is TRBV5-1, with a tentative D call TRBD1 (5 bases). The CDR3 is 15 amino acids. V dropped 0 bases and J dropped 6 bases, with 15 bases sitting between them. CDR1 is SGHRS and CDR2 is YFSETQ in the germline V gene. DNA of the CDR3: TGCGCCAGCAGCTTGGCCCCCGGACAAACCGATGGCTACACCTTC. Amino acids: CASSLAPGQTDGYTF.

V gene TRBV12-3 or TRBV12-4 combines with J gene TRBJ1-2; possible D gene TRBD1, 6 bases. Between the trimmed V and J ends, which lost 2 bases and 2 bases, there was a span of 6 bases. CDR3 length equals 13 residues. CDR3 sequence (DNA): TGTGCCAGCAGTTTAACAGGGAACTATGGCTACACCTTC. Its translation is CASSLTGNYGYTF.

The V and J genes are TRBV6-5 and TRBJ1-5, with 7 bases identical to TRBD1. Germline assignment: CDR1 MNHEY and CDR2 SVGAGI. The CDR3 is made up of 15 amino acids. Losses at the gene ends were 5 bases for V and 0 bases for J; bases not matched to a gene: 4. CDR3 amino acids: CASSITGDSNQPQHF. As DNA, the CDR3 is TGTGCCAGCAGTATAACAGGGGATAGCAATCAGCCCCAGCATTTT.

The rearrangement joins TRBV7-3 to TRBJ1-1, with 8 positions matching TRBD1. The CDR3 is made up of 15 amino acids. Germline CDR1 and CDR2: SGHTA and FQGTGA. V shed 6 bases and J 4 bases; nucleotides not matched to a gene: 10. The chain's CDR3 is CASSSSGTGLTEAFF. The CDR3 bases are TGTGCCAGCAGTTCCTCCGGGACAGGACTCACTGAAGCTTTCTTT.

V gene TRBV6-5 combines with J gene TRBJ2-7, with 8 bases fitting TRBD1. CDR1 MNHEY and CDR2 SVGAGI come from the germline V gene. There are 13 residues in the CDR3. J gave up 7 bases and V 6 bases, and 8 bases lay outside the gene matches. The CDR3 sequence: CASRRQGLPEQYF. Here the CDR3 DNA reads TGTGCCAGCAGACGACAGGGGCTGCCGGAGCAGTACTTC.

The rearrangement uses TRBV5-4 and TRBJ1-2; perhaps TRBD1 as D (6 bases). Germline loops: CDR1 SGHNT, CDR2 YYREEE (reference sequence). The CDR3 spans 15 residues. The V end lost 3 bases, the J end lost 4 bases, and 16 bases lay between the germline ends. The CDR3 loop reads CASSSPTGILYGYTF. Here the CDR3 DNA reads TGTGCCAGCAGCTCGCCCACAGGGATCCTCTATGGCTACACCTTC.

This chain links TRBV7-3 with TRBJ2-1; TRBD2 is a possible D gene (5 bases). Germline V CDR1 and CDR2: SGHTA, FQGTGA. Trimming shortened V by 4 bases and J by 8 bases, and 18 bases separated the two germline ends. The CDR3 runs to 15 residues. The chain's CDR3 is CASSSRPLVGDEQFF. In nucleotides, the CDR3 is TGTGCCAGCAGCTCCCGACCACTAGTTGGAGATGAGCAGTTCTTC.